This is a list of T cell receptor beta chains from one sample in a study of blood T cell repertoires in COVID-19. Assay used: immunoSEQ multiplex PCR; TCRdb lists only in-frame clones, some missing. The profile shows 150,000 to 200,000 clones, just under 95% of them singletons. Sequences were obtained from peripheral blood. Source of these receptors: a woman between 45 and 60 years old with acute or convalescent COVID-19. Each CDR3 is given with its conserved first and last residue. D genes are given only for firm matches. Clone size is not always given. Where it is, it says once, few, many or a class for expanded clones.

d_call	v_call	j_call	clone_size	cdr3_aa	cdr3_nt
.	TRBV30	TRBJ2-7	.	CAWDGTGQEQYF	TGTGCCTGGGATGGTACAGGGCAAGAGCAGTACTTC
TRBD2	TRBV6-2/TRBV6-3	TRBJ2-1	.	CASSYLPGGYNEQFF	TGTGCCAGCAGTTACCTCCCGGGAGGGTACAATGAGCAGTTCTTC
TRBD1	TRBV2	TRBJ1-6	.	CASLIRDSNSPLHF	TGTGCCAGCCTCATCCGGGACAGTAATTCACCCCTCCACTTT
.	TRBV27	TRBJ1-1	.	CASSLSRLEGTEAFF	TGTGCCAGCAGTTTATCACGACTCGAAGGCACTGAAGCTTTCTTT
.	TRBV2	TRBJ2-2	.	CASSSAGAGELFF	TGTGCCAGCAGCAGTGCAGGGGCCGGGGAGCTGTTTTTT
.	TRBV28	TRBJ2-5	.	CASSLPTGGGETQYF	TGTGCCAGCAGCTTACCCACAGGGGGGGGAGAGACCCAGTACTTC
TRBD1	TRBV6-1	TRBJ1-2	.	CASSERSAGQGAFNYGYTF	TGTGCCAGCAGTGAAAGATCGGCGGGACAGGGGGCGTTTAACTATGGCTACACCTTC
TRBD1	TRBV7-3	TRBJ1-1	once	CASSLSGGNTEAFF	TGTGCCAGCAGCTTATCAGGGGGCAACACTGAAGCTTTCTTT
.	TRBV10-1	TRBJ2-3	.	CASSEGPSWTDTQYF	TGCGCCAGCAGTGAGGGGCCCTCCTGGACAGATACGCAGTATTTT
TRBD1	TRBV19	TRBJ2-1	.	CASNSDRGRGEQFF	TGTGCCAGTAACTCGGACAGGGGGCGCGGTGAGCAGTTCTTC
.	TRBV12-3/TRBV12-4	TRBJ1-5	.	CASSSGGLKPQHF	TGTGCCAGCAGTTCCGGGGGGCTAAAGCCCCAGCATTTT
.	TRBV5-1	TRBJ2-7	.	CASSFGEAYEQYF	TGCGCCAGCAGCTTTGGGGAGGCCTACGAGCAGTACTTC
.	TRBV4-1	TRBJ2-3	.	CASSLGGLPDTQYF	TGCGCCAGCAGCCTCGGGGGGCTGCCAGATACGCAGTATTTT
.	TRBV9	TRBJ2-3	.	CASSVEGLPTDTQYF	TGTGCCAGCAGCGTGGAGGGATTACCCACAGATACGCAGTATTTT
.	TRBV2	TRBJ2-1	.	CASSEQGYNEQFF	TGTGCCAGCAGTGAACAGGGCTACAATGAGCAGTTCTTC
.	TRBV3-1/TRBV3-2	TRBJ1-5	.	CASSQGVQGNQPQHF	TGTGCCAGCAGCCAAGGGGTACAGGGCAATCAGCCCCAGCATTTT
.	TRBV12-3/TRBV12-4	TRBJ2-7	.	CASSPSYEQYF	TGTGCCAGCAGTCCGTCCTACGAGCAGTACTTC
TRBD2	TRBV9	TRBJ2-1	once	CASSAAGGTFANEQFF	TGTGCCAGCAGCGCCGCCGGGGGGACCTTCGCCAATGAGCAGTTCTTC
TRBD1	TRBV10-3	TRBJ1-5	few	CAVTTGRNQPQHF	TGTGCCGTAACGACAGGGCGGAATCAGCCCCAGCATTTT
.	TRBV7-2	TRBJ1-5	.	CASSLLGDNQPQHF	TGTGCCAGCAGCTTACTCGGGGACAACCAGCCCCAGCATTTT
TRBD2	TRBV28	TRBJ2-3	.	CASSHIKAGASTDTQYF	TGTGCCAGCAGTCACATTAAAGCGGGAGCTAGCACAGATACGCAGTATTTT
.	TRBV11-2	TRBJ1-1	.	CASSLDRDGTEAFF	TGTGCCAGCAGCTTAGACAGGGATGGGACTGAAGCTTTCTTT
TRBD1	TRBV4-1	TRBJ1-6	.	CASSFTDRENSPLHF	TGCGCCAGCAGCTTCACAGACAGGGAGAATTCACCCCTCCACTTT
TRBD1	TRBV7-9	TRBJ2-7	.	CASSLEGQGVYEQYF	TGTGCCAGCAGCTTAGAGGGACAGGGGGTCTACGAGCAGTACTTC
TRBD2	TRBV6-2/TRBV6-3	TRBJ2-7	.	CASSYPGLAGVYEQYF	TGTGCCAGCAGTTACCCGGGACTAGCGGGAGTTTACGAGCAGTACTTC
.	TRBV19	TRBJ1-5	once	CASSIRGGNQPQHF	TGTGCCAGTAGTATACGGGGGGGGAATCAGCCCCAGCATTTT
TRBD2	TRBV24-1	TRBJ2-5	.	CATSDSTGGFQETQYF	TGTGCCACCAGTGATTCGACGGGGGGATTCCAAGAGACCCAGTACTTC
TRBD1	TRBV7-9	TRBJ2-2	.	CASSPDRGFMYTGELFF	TGTGCCAGCAGCCCCGACAGGGGGTTTATGTACACCGGGGAGCTGTTTTTT
TRBD1	TRBV29-1	TRBJ1-1	.	CSVVPQGGTEAFF	TGCAGCGTTGTACCACAGGGGGGAACTGAAGCTTTCTTT
.	TRBV27	TRBJ2-7	.	CASSPGLLLGHEQYF	TGTGCCAGCAGTCCCGGACTCCTCCTCGGACACGAGCAGTACTTC
TRBD1	TRBV28	TRBJ1-2	.	CASSLGQGADYGYTF	TGTGCCAGCAGTTTAGGACAGGGGGCGGACTATGGCTACACCTTC
.	TRBV21-1	TRBJ1-5	.	CASSKEGQEFGEPQHF	TGTGCCAGCAGCAAAGAGGGACAGGAATTCGGGGAGCCCCAGCATTTT
.	TRBV5-1	TRBJ1-5	.	CASSLTGNEGQPQHF	TGCGCCAGCAGCTTGACAGGGAATGAAGGACAGCCCCAGCATTTT
.	TRBV15	TRBJ1-2	.	CATSPMGQWMNGYTF	TGTGCCACCAGCCCGATGGGGCAATGGATGAATGGCTACACCTTC
TRBD1	TRBV24-1	TRBJ1-5	.	CATSTGGHSNQPQHF	TGTGCCACCTCGACAGGGGGCCACTCCAATCAGCCCCAGCATTTT
TRBD1	TRBV6-2/TRBV6-3	TRBJ2-5	.	CASSLGQKETQYF	TGTGCCAGCAGTTTGGGACAGAAAGAGACCCAGTACTTC
.	TRBV19	TRBJ1-1	.	CASSIRGEAAFF	TGTGCCAGTAGTATACGCGGGGAGGCGGCTTTCTTT
TRBD1	TRBV10-3	TRBJ1-2	.	CAISDETGGNYGYTF	TGTGCCATCAGTGACGAGACAGGGGGCAACTATGGCTACACCTTC
.	TRBV28	TRBJ1-6	once	CASSLPPDSPYNSPLHF	TGTGCCAGCAGTCTCCCCCCGGACAGTCCCTATAATTCACCCCTCCACTTT
.	TRBV7-3	TRBJ1-1	.	CASSSRTPMSAEAFF	TGTGCCAGCAGCTCCCGGACACCCATGAGCGCTGAAGCTTTCTTT
TRBD1	TRBV7-2	TRBJ2-7	.	CASSHGTGVNEQYF	TGTGCCAGCAGCCATGGGACAGGGGTCAACGAGCAGTACTTC
TRBD1	TRBV28	TRBJ2-2	.	CASSSPGQGNTGELFF	TGTGCCAGCAGTTCGCCGGGACAGGGTAACACCGGGGAGCTGTTTTTT
TRBD1	TRBV9	TRBJ1-4	.	CASSVSGGGEKLFF	TGTGCCAGCAGCGTATCAGGGGGCGGTGAAAAACTGTTTTTT
TRBD2	TRBV4-1	TRBJ2-2	.	CASSQDPAGSGELFF	TGCGCCAGCAGCCAAGATCCAGCGGGGTCCGGGGAGCTGTTTTTT
.	TRBV7-2	TRBJ1-6	.	CASSSGTPLHF	TGTGCCAGCAGCTCGGGGACACCCCTCCACTTT